These 14 T cell receptor beta chains share one sample of origin, sequenced in a study of identical twins (dated by TCRdb to 2016 to 2017). The method behind the library was 5' RACE. Data came from an Illumina HiSeq 2000. TCRdb passed the public sequencing reads through fastp at Q25 and MiXCR, retaining productive beta sequences. Each entry is one CDR3 protein sequence, shown with its most common DNA and genes. This sample gives roughly 720,000 distinct CDR3 sequences in total; 18% of them show up just once. The biggest ten clones account for roughly 14% of the sample. This sample also appeared in a second study, on T cells expressing NK-cell markers.

Sequencing was carried out using PBMCs. Source of these receptors: a woman aged 18-29 years in good health.

V usage is TRBV5-1 and J usage is TRBJ2-3; no clear D. Germline V gives CDR1 SGHRS, CDR2 YFSETQ. The CDR3 runs to 13 residues. The V gene lost 5 bases and the J gene lost 5 bases, with 12 bases spanning the gap. The CDR3 nucleotides are TGCGCCAGCAGTGACCTAGAAATAGATACGCAGTATTTT. Its translation is CASSDLEIDTQYF. The variable domain in full, with the rest retrieved from reference TRBV5-1 and TRBJ2-3, is KAGVTQTPRYLIKTRGQQVTLSCSPISGHRSVSWYQQTPGQGLQFLFEYFSETQRNKGNFPGRFSGRQFSNSRSEMNVSTLELGDSALYLCASSDLEIDTQYFGPGTRLTVL.

This clonotype came up many times. The junction does not match germline at one end; this may be a read error. This chain uses TRBV29-1 with TRBJ2-3; 9 nucleotides agree with TRBD2. The V gene's germline CDR1 is SQVTM and CDR2 ANQGSEA. The CDR3 covers 14 residues. The CDR3 region is CSVEAGGSTDTQYF. CDR3 DNA: TGCAGCGTGGAAGCGGGGGGATCCACAGATACGCAGTATTTT.

This clonotype was recorded a few times. The CDR3, as DNA: TGTGCCAGCAGTGAATGGTTAGTCGGCCTTGGGACCCAGTACTTC. Its protein product is CASSEWLVGLGTQYF. The chain recombines TRBV6-1 with TRBJ2-5, with no clear D. The V gene lost 2 bases and the J gene lost 7 bases, with 17 bases spanning the gap. CDR1 MNHNS and CDR2 SASEGT come from the germline V gene. The CDR3 sequence is 15 residues long.

This clonotype was picked up a small number of times. V gene TRBV4-3 combines with J gene TRBJ2-1; D could derive from TRBD1 or TRBD2 (6 bases each). From germline, CDR1 is LGHNA and CDR2 YSLEER. V lost 4 bases and J lost 7, with 23 bases in between. The CDR3 is made up of 17 amino acids. The CDR3 DNA follows: TGCGCCAGCAGCCGGGGGGCCCAGGGAGCGGGCGGGAATGAGCAGTTCTTC. It codes for CASSRGAQGAGGNEQFF.

This clonotype came up a few times. V and J are TRBV7-9 and TRBJ2-6; D is ambiguous. With 1 base removed from V and 2 bases from J, the gap between germline ends came to 3 bases. The CDR3 totals 14 residues. Germline V gives CDR1 SEHNR, CDR2 FQNEAQ (reference sequence). CDR3 nucleotides: TGTGCCAGCAGCTTAGTCACTGGGGCCAACGTCCTGACTTTC. It specifies CASSLVTGANVLTF.

This clonotype was counted between two and nine times. The V call is TRBV9, the J call TRBJ1-4; 9 bases are shared with TRBD1. Germline V gives CDR1 SGDLS, CDR2 YYNGEE. This CDR3 comprises 15 residues. V was clipped by 4 bases and J by 4 bases; unmatched bases: 5. The CDR3 DNA reads TGTGCCAGCAGCTCGTCGGACAGGGGTAATGAAAAACTGTTTTTT. As protein: CASSSSDRGNEKLFF.

This clonotype was seen only a few times. The rearrangement links TRBV29-1 to TRBJ2-7; D remains ambiguous. Trimming left V 4 bases short and J 2 bases short, with 6 bases between. Germline V gives CDR1 SQVTM, CDR2 ANQGSEA. CDR3 length: 11 residues. CDR3 DNA: TGCAGCGTTGTTTCAGCCTACGAGCAGTACTTC. Translating it yields CSVVSAYEQYF.

This chain uses TRBV27 with TRBJ1-2, with D perhaps matching TRBD1 (5 bases). Deletions cut 0 bases from V and 0 bases from J, with 17 bases between. The CDR3 extends over 18 amino acids. In germline, CDR1 is MNHEY, CDR2 SMNVEV (reference sequence). CDR3 residues: CASSLSTRDGIPNYGYTF. Written as DNA, the CDR3 is TGTGCCAGCAGTTTATCGACCCGGGACGGAATACCTAACTATGGCTACACCTTC.

V gene TRBV6-6 combines with J gene TRBJ2-7; 9 bases are a match to TRBD1. Germline loops: CDR1 MNHNY, CDR2 SVGAGI (reference sequence). The CDR3 consists of 13 residues. J was trimmed by 4 bases and V by 7 bases; bases with no gene match: 5. CDR3 amino acids: CASKGQGYYEQYF. The CDR3 DNA follows: TGTGCCAGCAAGGGACAGGGTTATTACGAGCAGTACTTC.

This clonotype was observed a handful of times. The J gene is TRBJ2-5, the V gene TRBV7-2; the match to TRBD2 covers 7 bases. There are 17 residues in the CDR3. Germline V gives CDR1 SGHTA, CDR2 FQGNSA. Trimming removed 1 base from V and 2 bases from J; junction bases left unmatched: 10. CDR3 loop: CASSLVWAGVGQETQYF. CDR3 DNA sequence: TGTGCCAGCAGCTTAGTCTGGGCGGGAGTGGGTCAAGAGACCCAGTACTTC. The entire variable domain, with the rest obtained from reference TRBV7-2 and TRBJ2-5, is as follows: GAGVSQSPSNKVTEKGKDVELRCDPISGHTALYWYRQSLGQGLEFLIYFQGNSAPDKSGLPSDRFSAERTGGSVSTLTIQRTQQEDSAVYLCASSLVWAGVGQETQYFGPGTRLLVL.

The J gene is TRBJ2-5, the V gene TRBV10-3; D not certain. The CDR3 consists of 13 residues. Germline CDR1 ENHRY, CDR2 SYGVKD. The ends were cut back, 2 bases at V and 5 bases at J, with 9 bases in the middle. CDR3 sequence (DNA): TGTGCCATCAGTGAGGCCAGAGAGGAGACCCAGTACTTC. This translates into CAISEAREETQYF.

The chain recombines TRBV20-1 with TRBJ1-2, with D tentatively TRBD1 (5 bases). The germline V gene has CDR1 DFQATT and CDR2 SNEGSKA (reference sequence). Trimming left V 0 bases short and J 7 bases short, with 18 bases between. The CDR3 sequence is 15 residues long. CDR3 bases: TGCAGTGCTAGAGATCATCAGGGCTCTGCGGCTGGCTACACCTTC. Its translation: CSARDHQGSAAGYTF.

The rearrangement joins TRBV3-1 to TRBJ2-1; the D gene is possibly TRBD1 (6 bases). V lost 2 bases and J lost 9, with 14 bases in between. The germline V gene has CDR1 LGHDT and CDR2 YNNKEL (reference sequence). CDR3 length: 14 residues. This CDR3 is CASSQMAQGTEQFF. The DNA of the CDR3 is TGTGCCAGCAGCCAAATGGCACAGGGAACTGAGCAGTTCTTC.

The chain recombines TRBV29-1 with TRBJ2-1; 11 bases map to TRBD2. The CDR3 consists of 14 residues. Trimming took 4 bases from V and 7 from J; bases not matched to a gene: 6. Germline V gives CDR1 SQVTM, CDR2 ANQGSEA. The CDR3 DNA reads TGCAGCGTTGGACTAGCGGGAAGGTGGAATGAGCAGTTCTTC. This sequence encodes CSVGLAGRWNEQFF.